This TCR beta chain was sequenced during a study of blood T cell repertoires in COVID-19. The authors' processing: Quantification of nucleated cells was approximated via reference gene primer amplification. Profiling relied on immunoSEQ multiplex PCR, and the TCRdb table lists in-frame clones only, not all of them. Clone size and the V and J calls come from that table; the DNA yielded D and trimming. The sample records a few hundred thousand clones, 84% being singletons. Losses at the gene ends were 0 bases for V and 4 bases for J; bases not matched to a gene: 8. CDR1 SGHRS and CDR2 YFSETQ come from the germline V gene. The CDR3 loop spans 16 amino acids. The participants were between about 18 and 89 years old and came from fewer than 25 US areas. Cohorts were based on clinical histories the participants reported. Resolution of symptoms, clearance, or two negative PCRs was present in recovered Cohort 3 donors.

The rearrangement links TRBV5-1 to TRBJ2-7; 9 bases align to TRBD2. Sequencing was carried out using PBMCs or T cells enriched from blood (not recorded which). The clonotype comes from a woman in her thirties or forties who had recovered from COVID-19. This CDR3 reads CASSLVLAGVRYEQYF. The CDR3 DNA reads TGCGCCAGCAGCTTGGTATTAGCGGGAGTTAGGTACGAGCAGTACTTC.